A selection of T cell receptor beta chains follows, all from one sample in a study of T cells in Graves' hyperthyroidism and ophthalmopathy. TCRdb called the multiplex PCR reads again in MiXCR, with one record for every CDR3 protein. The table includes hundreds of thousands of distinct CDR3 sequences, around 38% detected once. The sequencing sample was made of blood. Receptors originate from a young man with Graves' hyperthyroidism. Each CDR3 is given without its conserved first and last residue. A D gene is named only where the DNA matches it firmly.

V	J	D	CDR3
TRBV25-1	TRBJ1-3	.	ASSQQGGSGNTIY
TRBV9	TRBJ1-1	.	ASSPLGRGRTEAF
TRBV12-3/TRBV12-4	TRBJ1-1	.	ASSHRAADTEAF
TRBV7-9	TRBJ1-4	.	ASSPRRDTVLEKLF
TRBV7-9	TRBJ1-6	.	ASSLKALSSYNSPLH
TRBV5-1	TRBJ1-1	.	ASSIDSLNTEAF
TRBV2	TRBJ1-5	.	ASGQPQH
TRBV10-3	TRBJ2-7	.	AISGSPGEQY
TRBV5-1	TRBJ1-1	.	ASSLGPSNTEAF
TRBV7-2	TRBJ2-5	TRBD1	ASSILGQIQETQY
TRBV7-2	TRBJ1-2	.	ASSLRDTDYGYT
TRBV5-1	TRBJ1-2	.	ASSLEAANYGYT
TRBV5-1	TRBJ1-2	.	ASTGGNYGYT
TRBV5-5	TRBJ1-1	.	ASSLEAHTEAF
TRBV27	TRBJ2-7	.	ASSFGAGTEQY
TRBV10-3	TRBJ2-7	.	AISAKEEQY
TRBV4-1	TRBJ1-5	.	ASSQEAGYQPQH
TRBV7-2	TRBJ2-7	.	ASSLSRYSYEQY
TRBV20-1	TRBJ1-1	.	SALRRGETEAF
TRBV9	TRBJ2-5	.	ASSVEGGMETQY
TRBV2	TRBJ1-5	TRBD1	ASGLGQGNQPQH
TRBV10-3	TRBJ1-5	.	ASSLGATWQHQH
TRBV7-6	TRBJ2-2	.	ASSPVQGTGELF
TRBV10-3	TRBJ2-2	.	AIRGTLLNTGELF
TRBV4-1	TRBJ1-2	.	ASSQGDSYT
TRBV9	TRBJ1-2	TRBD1	ASKGQHNYDYT
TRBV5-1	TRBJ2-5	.	ASSPGAREETQY
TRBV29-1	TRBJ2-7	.	SVEVDRAYEQY
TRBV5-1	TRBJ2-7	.	ASSLRTVDEQY
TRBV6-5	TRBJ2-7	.	ASTDSYEQY
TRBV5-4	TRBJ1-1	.	ASSGGPREAF
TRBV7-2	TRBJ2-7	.	ASSSSGADYEQY
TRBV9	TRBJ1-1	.	ASSPRGVGTEAF
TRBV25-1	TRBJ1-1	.	ASSGSTGNTEAF
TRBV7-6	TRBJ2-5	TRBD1	ASSQLANRQGFTGETQY
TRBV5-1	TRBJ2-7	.	ASSMGRWNEQY
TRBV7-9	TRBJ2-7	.	AGSSGSSSYEQY
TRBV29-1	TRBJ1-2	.	SVGGGIGYT
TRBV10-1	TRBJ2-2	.	ASSMTGWDTGELF
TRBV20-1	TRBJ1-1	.	SAPPGGFSEAF
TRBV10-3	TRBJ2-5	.	AISEPEDEAETQY
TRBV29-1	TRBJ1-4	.	SPPGEKLF
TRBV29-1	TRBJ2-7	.	SVVLAGRNSYEQY
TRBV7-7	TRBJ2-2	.	ASSLQGSNTGELF
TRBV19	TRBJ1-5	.	ASSPAGAPNQPQH
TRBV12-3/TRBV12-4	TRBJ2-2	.	ASSNPDIPGNTGELF
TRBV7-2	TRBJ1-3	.	ASSSVAAGNTIY
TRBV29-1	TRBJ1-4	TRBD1	SATRQGTEKLF
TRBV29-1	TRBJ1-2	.	SVEDSGFYGYT
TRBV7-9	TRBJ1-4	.	ASSLAAGVNEKLF
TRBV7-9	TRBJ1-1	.	ASTLPRNTEAF
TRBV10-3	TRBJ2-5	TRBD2	AISEVGGETQY
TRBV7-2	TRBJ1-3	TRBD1	ASSLDGTGAFGNTIY